This T cell receptor beta chain was profiled in a study of cytomegalovirus exposure and HLA in healthy donors (dated by TCRdb to the late 2010s). Study-level background: An earlier analysis of several hundred of the donors reported more than 250 Gb of sequence data and roughly 100 million unique TCR beta sequences from approximately 180 million T cells. The study was designed to test whether signatures of past pathogen exposure could be identified by cataloging public T cell receptors. Every repertoire in the discovery cohort had been generated on one and the same sequencing platform. To decide whether each TCR beta V gene segment behaved as functional or pseudogenic, an earlier analysis of some 540 of the donors relied on high-throughput TCR beta sequencing. HLA typing covered class I and class II loci at four-digit resolution. An early release covering roughly 600 HLA-typed donors comprised approximately 300 gigabases of sequencing data and approximately 85 million unique TCR sequences. In a later analysis, previously published TCR beta repertoires from hundreds of donors were re-analyzed and high-resolution HLA genotyping was added so that TCR occurrence patterns could be studied. A later genetic analysis took genome-wide SNP genotypes for 398 of the 666 donors and used that subset as a discovery cohort. To predict cytomegalovirus infection status, the study combined high-throughput TCR immunosequencing, statistical association of individual TCRs with disease status, and machine learning. Across some 400 genotyped donors of the cohort, an average of about 250,000 unique TCR beta nucleotide sequences per donor were sequenced, and approximately 19% of those sequences were non-productive. In addition to the first cohort of 666 subjects, a separate validation cohort of 100 to 150 different subjects was used. Of the approximately 400 genotyped donors, approximately 81% were placed in the genetic ancestry cluster associated with self-reported Caucasian donors. Donor age, sex, ethnicity and CMV serostatus were collected together with the repertoire data. The number of donors typed differed by locus, with roughly 629-640 for A, B, C, DRB1 and DQB1, over 500 for DQA1, about 610 for DPA1, and some 440 for DPB1. The study used immunosequencing to profile the T cell repertoires of 666 subjects and linked those repertoires to cytomegalovirus serostatus. Rather than using new phenotypic data, the later analysis identified candidate immune exposures from TCR beta sequences and from how often those sequences occurred across donors. About five DR-DQ haplotypes were treated as single units for association and clustering because of strong linkage in the cohort.

The method was the immunoSEQ multiplex PCR assay. For the multiplex PCR, a mixture combining 60 forward primers for TCR Vbeta segments and 13 reverse primers for TCR Jbeta segments was used. The CDR3 region of rearranged TCR beta genes was amplified from genomic DNA by a multiplex PCR assay. Amplified TCR beta libraries were sequenced as 87-base-pair reads on the Illumina HiSeq System. The original pipeline was this. In a later analysis, roughly 80 million unique TCR beta chains were counted across the approximately 640 repertoires, and roughly 11 million of these chains were shared by at least two donors. Raw reads were error-corrected and collapsed into unique sequences with a nearest-neighbor algorithm that merged closely related sequences to remove PCR and sequencing errors. CDR3 sequences were aligned to IMGT reference sequences to assign V, D and J gene segments. For a sequence to be retained, a match of at least six nucleotides was required to both a V gene segment and a J gene segment. A rearrangement was called productive if the CDR3 had no stop codons and remained in frame with V and J, and every other rearrangement was called non-productive. CDR3 was defined according to IMGT convention as the region running from the second conserved V-encoded cysteine to the conserved J-encoded phenylalanine. Sequences without an unambiguous match to a single V gene segment were excluded from the earlier analysis of several hundred of the donors. An earlier analysis of 587 of the donors called V segments functional above 56.7% productive rearrangements and segregating when the between-donor standard deviation exceeded 5%. A statistical classification framework was built for diagnosing cytomegalovirus status from the catalog of TCR beta chain sequences. In a later analysis, TCR nucleotide sequences were compared against IMGT/GENE-DB human TR gene sequences so that V and J genes could be assigned. Using the TCRdist pipeline, a later analysis assigned CDR3 sequences along with most-parsimonious VDJ recombination scenarios. In a later analysis, each TCR beta chain was defined by its CDR3 amino acid sequence together with its V-gene family, and reads lacking a unique V-gene family were excluded. As a way to deal with suspected cross-contamination and a sequencing artifact, a later analysis dropped 640 or so nucleotide sequences that were highly shared and had low generation probability. In a later analysis, a clonal expansion index for each public chain was calculated from normalized within-repertoire ranks of inferred template counts. A later analysis computed generation probabilities with a VDJ recombination model fitted to out-of-frame rearrangements, and checked the results against IGoR. In a later analysis, hypergeometric tests were used to score TCR-TCR, TCR-HLA and TCR-CMV co-occurrence, with a repertoire-size bias correction applied to TCR pairs. False discovery rates were estimated in a later analysis by permuting HLA or CMV assignments 20 times. A later analysis grouped co-occurring TCRs with DBSCAN, adding TCRdist sequence similarity when clustering within HLA-allele-positive subsets. For co-occurrence clustering, repertoires with fewer than 30,000 or more than 120,000 public chains were excluded, along with roughly five repertoires with anomalous nucleotide sharing. Drawn from immuneACCESS, this table holds only the in-frame rearrangements with V and J called that TCRdb kept. Clones are partly lost; checked studies trace under half to an unresolved V gene and leave the rest unexplained. V and J calls and clone size are given by that table; D and trimming were obtained from the DNA. Within this sample are over 100,000 clones, with approximately 70% of them counted one time only. The ten top clones hold roughly 8.7% of the sample.

A note on this clone: What antigen it recognizes has not been identified. Base qualities are not at hand, and no much larger clone is one base apart.

Trimming removed 9 bases from V and 1 base from J; the gene matches leave 9 bases unexplained. The germline V gene (reference sequence) supplies CDR1 LNHDA and CDR2 SQIVND. The CDR3 goes from the cysteine to the phenylalanine over 16 residues. The only DNA kept is the CDR3, 48 bases in frame from the first base. Overall results and qualifications from the work: When HLA alleles, especially DR and DQ, strongly co-occurred, TCR associations were difficult to assign to individual alleles. At a false discovery rate of 0.05, a later analysis linked 15,000 to 20,000 TCR beta sequences to specific HLA alleles. Correlated functional status among segregating V segments might be attributable to linkage disequilibrium, but an unknown experimental factor could not be ruled out. This cohort had only TCR beta chains sequenced, and the lack of alpha or paired-chain data limited which features could be detected. The earlier analysis of almost 600 of the donors excluded roughly 16 rarely observed V segments, including chromosome 9 orphons, because counts were too low. According to a later analysis, parvovirus B19, influenza, CMV and Epstein-Barr virus appeared linked to several top co-occurrence clusters. HLA typing was unavailable for some donors at each locus, so association tests used only the typed subset. In an earlier analysis of approximately 590 of the donors, most TCR beta V segments appeared in productive rearrangements about 90% or about 30% of the time, broadly matching IMGT annotations. CMV serostatus was the only immune exposure information available for the cohort. In a later analysis, HLA-associated TCR beta chains showed more clonal expansion and lower generation probabilities than non-associated chains that were equally common. According to a later genetic analysis, donors in an Asian-associated ancestry cluster had fewer N-insertions in productive TCRs than the approximately 700-donor mean. Some IMGT-functional V segments, including TRBV6-2 and TRBV6-3, could not be distinguished by the 87-base-pair reads and were therefore excluded. A further reported finding was that TCR beta sequences accurately predicted the HLA-A and HLA-B alleles for most subjects in the first cohort. Most CMV-associated TCR beta chains appeared to be HLA-restricted in a later analysis, and the HLA associations seemed to be driven largely by CMV exposure. A later analysis found that TCR association rates varied across HLA loci, with DRB1 alleles showing the most associated TCRs and HLA-C alleles the fewest. The classifier was reported to diagnose cytomegalovirus status with high specificity and sensitivity in both the original and validation cohorts. In the study, 164 TCR beta chains were listed as associated with cytomegalovirus. While some public TCRs were present in many individuals, most TCR sequences turned up only very rarely across donors. In vitro tests confirmed that three of the cytomegalovirus-associated TCR beta chains recognize cytomegalovirus antigens. V-gene and J-gene trimming of TCR beta chains was associated with a missense DCLRE1C variant in a later genetic analysis, and the association was replicated in an independent cohort. The authors suggested that the approach could potentially be generalized to other disease states and immunological phenotypes. The presence/absence analyses assumed that sequencing depth was roughly uniform across donors, and that assumption may not be true. A group of highly shared sequence variants was considered likely to be a technical artifact of the sequencing pipeline.

In total, over 600 healthy bone marrow donors made up the cohort. At the time of sampling, every cohort member was nominally healthy, though immune exposures that went unrecorded were likely present. The donor was CMV seropositive and was included in the group of approximately 310 seropositive cohort members. A peripheral blood sample was provided by each donor, and peripheral blood mononuclear cells were used for TCR beta sequencing. Genomic DNA extraction from the blood cell samples was performed with the Qiagen DNeasy Blood Extraction Kit. The sample consisted of PBMCs. The V and J segments used are TRBV19 and TRBJ2-2; 9 central bases correspond to TRBD2. This TCR derives from a man between 25 and 39 years old in good health and CMV-seropositive. The DNA sequence is TGTGCCAGCACATCTTTAGCGGGAGAGAACACCGGGGAGCTGTTTTTT. This encodes CASTSLAGENTGELFF. Supplemented by the reference TRBV19 and TRBJ2-2 proteins around the CDR3, the complete variable domain is DGGITQSPKYLFRKEGQNVTLSCEQNLNHDAMYWYRQDPGQGLRLIYYSQIVNDFQKGDIAEGYSVSREKKESFPLTVTSAQKNPTAFYLCASTSLAGENTGELFFGEGSRLTVL.